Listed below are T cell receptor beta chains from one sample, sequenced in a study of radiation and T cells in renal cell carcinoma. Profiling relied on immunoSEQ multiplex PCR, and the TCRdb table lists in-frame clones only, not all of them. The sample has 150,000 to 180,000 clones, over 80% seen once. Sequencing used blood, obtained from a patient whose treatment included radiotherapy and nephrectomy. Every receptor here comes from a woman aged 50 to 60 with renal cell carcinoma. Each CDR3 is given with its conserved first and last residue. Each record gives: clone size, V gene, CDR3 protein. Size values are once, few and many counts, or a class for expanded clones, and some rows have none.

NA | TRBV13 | CASSSRVTQPQHF
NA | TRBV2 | CASRDGNAGETQYF
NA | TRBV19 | CASSIAAGAAPQHF
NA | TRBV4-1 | CASSQSAGTGTSANEKLFF
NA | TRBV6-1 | CASSEVPGSYEQYF
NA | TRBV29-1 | CSVRDRGNQPQHF
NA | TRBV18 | CASSGQGANTEAFF
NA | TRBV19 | CASKFQGSSNQPQHF
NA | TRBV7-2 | CASSSTDTYGYTF
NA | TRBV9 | CASSVASASGPYEQYF
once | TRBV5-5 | CASSLIFGPIDVYGYTF
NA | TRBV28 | CASRQSGGSVQETQYF
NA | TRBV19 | CASSIGRHYGYTF
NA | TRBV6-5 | CASSSLGGGNTEAFF
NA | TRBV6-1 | CASSLSWTEQYF
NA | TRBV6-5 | CASTPGTSGAGELFF
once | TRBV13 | CASSSDALSSGNTIYF
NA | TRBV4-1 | CASSQDWASGANVLTF
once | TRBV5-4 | CASSPRGGSSTDTQYF
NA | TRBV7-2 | CASSLAGGRETQYF
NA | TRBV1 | CTSSQTTSGGITGELFF
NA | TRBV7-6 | CASSKLVGAPNNEQFF
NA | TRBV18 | CASSPRTEGYGYTF
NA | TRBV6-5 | CASSRTGEQYF
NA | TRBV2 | CASSEIRGHGEKLFF
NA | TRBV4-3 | CASSQEETDYGYTF
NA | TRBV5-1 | CASSLGRGGPYGYTF
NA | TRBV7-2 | CASSLGQSNTEAFF
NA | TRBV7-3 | CASSLRGGGTYNEQFF
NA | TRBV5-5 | CASSGTVVPTAYEQYF
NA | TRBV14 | CASSQGWGQNQPQHF
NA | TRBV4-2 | CASSQGGGGGNTIYF
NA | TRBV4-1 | CASSPGIAGQGDTEAFF
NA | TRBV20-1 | CSAREANEQFF
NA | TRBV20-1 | CSALGGFF
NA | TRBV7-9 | CASGGTPNSPLHF
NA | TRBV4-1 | CASSGGNSPYF
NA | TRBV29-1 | CSVEQGAETQYF
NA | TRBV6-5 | CASSYRTGVRTGELFF
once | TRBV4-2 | CASSQDLKDTQYF
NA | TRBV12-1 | CASSPPGGTVSSYNSPLHF
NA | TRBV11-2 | CASSLVQSRGGDNEQFF
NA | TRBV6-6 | CASRPGQGYTEAFF
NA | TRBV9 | CASSTDSGGLQETQYF
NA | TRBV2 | CASTTYAGRGGYTF
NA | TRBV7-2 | CASSLASGQGLALHF
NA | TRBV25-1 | CASSESYGTPDTQYF
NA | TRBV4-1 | CASSQEPTDTQYF
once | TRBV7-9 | CASSPEPYTSTGGAYEQYF
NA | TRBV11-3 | CASSLGIYLGGELFF
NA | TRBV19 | CASSGGGGLSYEQYF
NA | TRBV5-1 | CASSVTGSNEKLFF
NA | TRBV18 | CASSPQGGRETQYF
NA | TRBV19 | CASSNPPNGYTF
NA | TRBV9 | CASSVVAASMNTEAFF